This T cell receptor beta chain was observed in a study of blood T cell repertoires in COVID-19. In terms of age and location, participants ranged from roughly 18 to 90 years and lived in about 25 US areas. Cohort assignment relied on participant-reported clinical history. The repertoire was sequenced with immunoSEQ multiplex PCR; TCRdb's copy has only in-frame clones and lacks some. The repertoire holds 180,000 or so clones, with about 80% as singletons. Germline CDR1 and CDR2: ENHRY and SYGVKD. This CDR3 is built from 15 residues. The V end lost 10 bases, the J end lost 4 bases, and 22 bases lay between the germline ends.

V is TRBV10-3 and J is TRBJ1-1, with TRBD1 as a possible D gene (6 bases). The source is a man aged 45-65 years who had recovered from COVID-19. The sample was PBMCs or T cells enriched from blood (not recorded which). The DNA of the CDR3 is TGTGCCACCCACCCGAGGACAGCCGGAGGCACTGAAGCTTTCTTT. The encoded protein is CATHPRTAGGTEAFF.